The source of this T cell receptor beta chain is a study of CD8+CD57+ T cells in acquired aplastic anemia. Whole-study findings and limits: Patients and controls shared nearly 30 CD8+ CDR3 sequences, highly expressed in patients.

About this clonotype: What it recognizes is unknown.

Deletions cut 7 bases from V and 5 bases from J, with 21 bases between. The CDR3 is 16 amino acids. CDR3 and TCR beta VDJ profiling relied on a genomic DNA template. TCRdb analysed the reads with MiXCR anew, one entry per CDR3 protein. The sample carries under 200,000 distinct CDR3 sequences, roughly 48% recorded once. The TCR was taken from a human donor in good health. The sample comprised sorted CD4+, CD8+, or CD8+CD57+ T cells (not recorded which) from PBMCs. The chain has TRBV12-3 or TRBV12-4 and TRBJ2-4, with D possibly being TRBD2 (6 bases). CDR3 amino acids: CASTRGAFVGENIQYF. CDR3 DNA sequence: TGTGCCAGCACCCGCGGGGCATTTGTCGGGGAAAACATTCAGTACTTC.